Following are 26 T cell receptor beta chains from one sample sequenced in a study of PD-1 blockade in classical Hodgkin lymphoma. Sequencing used immunoSEQ multiplex PCR; TCRdb keeps in-frame clones, though not all of them. The sample gives tens of thousands of clones, about 86% of which show up once; over 0.75% is in the top ten. Time point in this sample: cycle 4 day 1 (C4D1), after five to seven weeks of nivolumab. After autologous stem cell transplantation all patients relapsed, and prior brentuximab vedotin exposure differed between cohorts. Purified CD4+ T cells were obtained from thawed PBMCs through magnetic negative selection. The specimen comprised CD4+ T cells from blood, sampled before the fourth cycle of nivolumab. These receptors were taken from a human donor with classical Hodgkin lymphoma.

This rearrangement joins TRBV19 to TRBJ2-1, with 9 bases that match TRBD1. This CDR3 is 13 amino acids long. CDR1 LNHDA and CDR2 SQIVND come from the germline V gene (reference sequence). J was trimmed by 9 bases and V by 4 bases; bases with no gene match: 4. The CDR3 reads CASSNRQGVEQFF. CDR3 nucleotide sequence: TGTGCCAGTAGTAACCGACAGGGGGTTGAGCAGTTCTTC.

This clone was found once. This chain links TRBV19 with TRBJ1-5, with D tentatively TRBD1 (5 bases). Germline V gives CDR1 LNHDA, CDR2 SQIVND (reference sequence). The length of the CDR3 is 18 residues. Trimming shortened V by 0 bases and J by 1 base, and 16 bases separated the two germline ends. The CDR3 is CASSIDEGAVGSNQPQHF. CDR3 bases: TGTGCCAGTAGTATAGATGAAGGGGCTGTGGGAAGCAATCAGCCCCAGCATTTT.

This sequence joins TRBV15 and TRBJ1-1, with D uncertain. Deletions cut 0 bases from V and 0 bases from J, with 8 bases between. The V gene's germline CDR1 is LNHNV and CDR2 YYDKDF (reference sequence). The CDR3 covers 15 residues. CDR3 sequence reads: CATSREYRMNTEAFF. CDR3 nucleotide sequence: TGTGCCACCAGCAGAGAATATCGGATGAACACTGAAGCTTTCTTT.

This chain uses TRBV6-5 with TRBJ1-6; D gene ambiguous. CDR1 MNHEY and CDR2 SVGAGI come from the germline V gene. This CDR3 is 16 amino acids long. V lost 2 bases and J 0 bases, leaving 8 bases between the germline ends. CDR3 DNA: TGTGCCAGCAGTTACGCCACGGGCTCCTATAATTCACCCCTCCACTTT. This sequence encodes CASSYATGSYNSPLHF.

The chain uses TRBV4-2 and TRBJ2-2; D possibly corresponds to TRBD1 (6 bases). Trimming shortened V by 8 bases and J by 11 bases, and 9 bases separated the two germline ends. CDR3 length: 10 amino acids. Germline V gives CDR1 LGHNA, CDR2 YNFKEQ. DNA for the CDR3: TGTGCCAGCGGTGGGGGCGAGCTGTTTTTT. Protein: CASGGGELFF.

The genes are TRBV5-6 and TRBJ1-6, with a possible D match to TRBD1 (6 bases). Trimming shortened V by 2 bases and J by 5 bases, and 11 bases separated the two germline ends. The germline gives CDR1 SGHDT, CDR2 YYEEEE. This CDR3 spans 15 amino acids. CDR3 protein: CASSFLSGDNSPLHF. The CDR3, as DNA: TGTGCCAGCAGCTTCCTTTCAGGGGATAATTCACCCCTCCACTTT.

The chain joins TRBV5-6 to TRBJ2-7; a possible D gene is TRBD1 (5 bases). Trimming shortened V by 0 bases and J by 2 bases, and 12 bases separated the two germline ends. CDR1 and CDR2 from the germline V gene are SGHDT and YYEEEE. CDR3 length: 15 residues. The CDR3 here is CASSLGRAATYEQYF. For the CDR3, the DNA is TGTGCCAGCAGCTTGGGCAGGGCGGCAACCTACGAGCAGTACTTC.

This clone was observed a handful of times. The chain carries TRBV29-1 and TRBJ1-1; maybe TRBD1 (6 bases). In germline, CDR1 is SQVTM, CDR2 ANQGSEA. The CDR3 is 14 residues long. The V end was cut by 1 base, the J end by 5 bases, with 14 bases between. CDR3 sequence: CSVEVGQGRTEAFF. CDR3 nucleotide sequence: TGCAGCGTTGAAGTGGGGCAGGGGAGAACTGAAGCTTTCTTT. The variable domain in full, with the rest retrieved from reference TRBV29-1 and TRBJ1-1, is SAVISQKPSRDICQRGTSLTIQCQVDSQVTMMFWYRQQPGQSLTLIATANQGSEATYESGFVIDKFPISRPNLTFSTLTVSNMSPEDSSIYLCSVEVGQGRTEAFFGQGTRLTVV.

The chain employs TRBV2 and TRBJ2-5; 9 bases are shared with TRBD1. Germline lookup yields CDR1 SNHLY and CDR2 FYNNEI. J was trimmed by 1 base and V by 5 bases; bases with no gene match: 5. The CDR3 covers 15 residues. Here the CDR3 DNA reads TGTGCCAGCAGTTTACCGGGACAGGGCCAAGAGACCCAGTACTTC. Protein: CASSLPGQGQETQYF.

The chain employs TRBV5-5 and TRBJ1-5; TRBD1 aligns across 10 bases. V lost 4 bases, J lost 7 bases, and 5 bases stayed unmatched. In germline, CDR1 is SGHKS, CDR2 YYEKEE (reference sequence). The CDR3 is 14 residues long. DNA for the CDR3: TGTGCCAGCAGCCGGGACAGGGGAGACCAGCCCCAGCATTTT. Translated, it gives CASSRDRGDQPQHF.

The chain joins TRBV6-5 to TRBJ1-4; 9 nucleotides agree with TRBD1. Per the germline V gene, CDR1 is MNHEY and CDR2 is SVGAGI. This CDR3 comprises 16 residues. Unmatched junction bases numbered 9, after V lost 4 bases and J lost 6 bases. CDR3 DNA: TGTGCCAGCAGTTTGTTTGGGGGACAGGGATATGAAAAACTGTTTTTT. As protein: CASSLFGGQGYEKLFF.

This clone appeared a few times. V and J are TRBV7-9 and TRBJ1-6; no clear D gene. The V end lost 4 bases, the J end lost 11 bases, and 9 bases lay between the germline ends. CDR1 is SEHNR, CDR2 FQNEAQ, per germline (reference sequence). This CDR3 comprises 12 residues. CDR3: CASSSGPAPLHF. CDR3 coding DNA: TGTGCCAGCAGCTCAGGTCCCGCACCCCTCCACTTT.

The rearrangement links TRBV9 to TRBJ1-5, with no clear D. This CDR3 is 13 amino acids long. Germline CDR1 reads SGDLS; CDR2 reads YYNGEE. Trimming took 7 bases from V and 5 from J, leaving 13 bases between them. In DNA form, the CDR3 reads TGTGCCAGCGGAGAAAAAGGAGATCAGCCCCAGCATTTT. Residues: CASGEKGDQPQHF.

Only one count was recorded for this clone. This chain joins TRBV30 and TRBJ2-1; TRBD1 agrees at 7 bases. The germline gives CDR1 GTSNPN, CDR2 SVGIG (reference sequence). V was clipped by 5 bases and J by 4 bases; unmatched bases: 2. This CDR3 comprises 12 residues. The CDR3 loop reads CAWGTAYNEQFF. The CDR3 DNA sequence: TGTGCCTGGGGGACAGCTTACAATGAGCAGTTCTTC.

The rearrangement links TRBV1 to TRBJ1-1. TRBV1 has pseudogene status. CDR3 size: 14 residues. CDR3 protein: CTSSQVVGPAEAFF. CDR3 DNA: TGCACCAGCAGCCAAGTGGTGGGACCCGCCGAAGCTTTCTTT.

This clone was seen a single time. The genes are TRBV28 and TRBJ1-1, with D uncertain. This CDR3 has 17 amino acids. Germline V CDR1 and CDR2: MDHEN, SYDVKM. The germline V and J ends were trimmed by 2 bases and 0 bases, with 16 bases remaining between them. The CDR3 DNA is TGTGCCAGCAGTTTAAACCACAAACACGTCATGAACACTGAAGCTTTCTTT. Protein sequence: CASSLNHKHVMNTEAFF.

This clone has just one count. This chain uses TRBV2 with TRBJ1-2, with D maybe TRBD1 (5 bases). Trimming cost V 0 bases and J 5 bases, with 10 bases left between them. The CDR3 extends over 14 amino acids. CDR1 SNHLY and CDR2 FYNNEI come from the germline V gene. Here the CDR3 reads CASSEAERGYGYTF. The CDR3, as DNA: TGTGCCAGCAGTGAAGCAGAGAGGGGTTATGGCTACACCTTC. The variable domain in full, with the rest retrieved from reference TRBV2 and TRBJ1-2, is EPEVTQTPSHQVTQMGQEVILRCVPISNHLYFYWYRQILGQKVEFLVSFYNNEISEKSEIFDDQFSVERPDGSNFTLKIRSTKLEDSAMYFCASSEAERGYGYTFGSGTRLTVV.

This clone was detected a few times. The J gene is TRBJ1-3, the V gene TRBV7-2; TRBD1 matches at 7 bases. V lost 7 bases to trimming and J lost 0 bases; unmatched junction nucleotides: 3. This CDR3 is built from 14 residues. Germline V gene data show CDR1 as SGHTA and CDR2 as FQGNSA. CDR3 nucleotides: TGTGCCAGCACCAGGGACAGCTCTGGAAACACCATATATTTT. Translating it yields CASTRDSSGNTIYF.

V is TRBV30 and J is TRBJ1-4; 8 bases align to TRBD1. Trimming cost V 2 bases and J 10 bases; bases outside gene matches: 9. The CDR3 is 14 residues long. Germline CDR1 GTSNPN, CDR2 SVGIG (reference sequence). The CDR3 bases are TGTGCCTGGAGTCAGGGGGCGACGGGCCGAAAACTGTTTTTT. Translated, it gives CAWSQGATGRKLFF.

This chain links TRBV9 with TRBJ2-7; 9 bases are shared with TRBD1. Germline V lookup: CDR1 SGDLS, CDR2 YYNGEE. This CDR3 has 15 amino acids. V was clipped by 0 bases and J by 5 bases; unmatched bases: 6. This chain's CDR3 is CASSVVATGGNEQYF. CDR3 sequence (DNA): TGTGCCAGCAGCGTAGTAGCTACAGGGGGCAACGAGCAGTACTTC.

The chain is built from TRBV9 and TRBJ1-1; possible D gene TRBD1, 6 bases. The V end was cut by 2 bases, the J end by 3 bases, with 14 bases between. The germline CDR1 and CDR2 sequences are SGDLS and YYNGEE. The CDR3 length is 15 residues. The CDR3: CASSVATGRDTEAFF. Here the CDR3 DNA reads TGTGCCAGCAGCGTGGCAACAGGGAGGGACACTGAAGCTTTCTTT.

J is TRBJ2-3 and V is TRBV5-4, with D unclear. Trimming stripped 0 bases from V and 5 bases from J, with 13 bases between. The CDR3 is 15 amino acids. Looked up from germline, CDR1 is SGHNT and CDR2 is YYREEE (reference sequence). CDR3 sequence: CASSLEGRVEDTQYF. The CDR3 DNA follows: TGTGCCAGCAGCTTGGAGGGTAGGGTTGAAGATACGCAGTATTTT. Together with reference TRBV5-4 and TRBJ2-3, the CDR3 gives the full variable domain: ETGVTQSPTHLIKTRGQQVTLRCSSQSGHNTVSWYQQALGQGPQFIFQYYREEENGRGNFPPRFSGLQFPNYSSELNVNALELDDSALYLCASSLEGRVEDTQYFGPGTRLTVL.

This chain joins TRBV5-6 and TRBJ2-7; no clear D. Germline V gene data show CDR1 as SGHDT and CDR2 as YYEEEE. This CDR3 is built from 13 residues. V was clipped by 1 base and J by 7 bases, with 12 bases between them. Written as DNA, the CDR3 is TGTGCCAGCAGCTTGACCCTCTCGGCTGAGCAGTACTTC. Amino acid sequence: CASSLTLSAEQYF.

V gene TRBV29-1 combines with J gene TRBJ1-1; tentatively, D is TRBD1 (5 bases). The CDR3 is made up of 15 amino acids. CDR1 SQVTM and CDR2 ANQGSEA come from the germline V gene. The ends were cut back, 4 bases at V and 4 bases at J, with 19 bases in the middle. The CDR3 sequence: CSVAPLGAQGTEAFF. DNA of the CDR3: TGCAGCGTTGCGCCTTTAGGGGCGCAGGGCACTGAAGCTTTCTTT.

The V gene is TRBV10-3, the J gene TRBJ2-1; TRBD2 agrees at 10 bases. After removal of 0 bases from V and 4 bases from J, the junction contained 9 bases not matched to a gene. Germline CDR1 reads ENHRY; CDR2 reads SYGVKD. The CDR3 sequence is 18 residues long. The CDR3 DNA follows: TGTGCCATCAGTGAGTCTAGTGGAGCGGGGGGGCTGTACAATGAGCAGTTCTTC. As protein: CAISESSGAGGLYNEQFF.

This chain links TRBV6-5 with TRBJ2-2; TRBD1 might be the D (5 bases). This CDR3 is built from 15 residues. Germline loops: CDR1 MNHEY, CDR2 SVGAGI. V was trimmed by 0 bases and J by 5 bases, leaving 10 bases between them. CDR3 in amino acids: CASSYSARETGELFF. The CDR3 DNA sequence: TGTGCCAGCAGTTACTCGGCCAGGGAAACCGGGGAGCTGTTTTTT.